This is a list of T cell receptor beta chains from one sample in a study of human T cells and chemical hapten exposure. TCRdb fed the RACE reads into MiXCR, producing one record per CDR3 protein. The repertoire holds about 250,000 distinct CDR3 sequences, with roughly 7.7% as singletons. The sequences come from whole blood, collected in connection with sensitization to the hapten diphenylcyclopropenone (DPC). Source of these receptors: a man aged 18 to 30 with alopecia areata. Some clones in this sample may be carry-over from other donors' samples. Each CDR3 is given without its conserved first and last residue. The order of the fields is V gene, CDR3 protein.

v_gene: TRBV7-2; CDR3aa: ASSPPTSYEQY
v_gene: TRBV12-3/TRBV12-4; CDR3aa: ASSFRWNEQF
v_gene: TRBV7-2; CDR3aa: ASSLWGGNTGELF
v_gene: TRBV11-2; CDR3aa: ASSLGQTFNQPQH
v_gene: TRBV29-1; CDR3aa: SVSTGGNSPLH
v_gene: TRBV4-1; CDR3aa: ASSQDRGPEQF
v_gene: TRBV5-1; CDR3aa: ASTSEGYGYT
v_gene: TRBV6-2/TRBV6-3; CDR3aa: ASTHNKREAF
v_gene: TRBV6-5; CDR3aa: ASSYSTWTDTEAF
v_gene: TRBV6-4; CDR3aa: ASSDGGADAF
v_gene: TRBV7-9; CDR3aa: ASSGPWWRPNTEAF
v_gene: TRBV2; CDR3aa: ASSESSSAGELF
v_gene: TRBV7-9; CDR3aa: ASSNDRPLGQPQH
v_gene: TRBV6-6; CDR3aa: ASSYYPGVNTEAF
v_gene: TRBV6-5; CDR3aa: ASSYSYGQSNQPQH
v_gene: TRBV12-5; CDR3aa: ASGPTEGRETQY
v_gene: TRBV5-6; CDR3aa: ASSTPVGATDTQY
v_gene: TRBV7-9; CDR3aa: ASSSPGLNTGELF
v_gene: TRBV7-2; CDR3aa: ASSPRGRDLNIQY
v_gene: TRBV5-6; CDR3aa: ASSFESGELF
v_gene: TRBV6-6; CDR3aa: ASSSETEISNQPQH
v_gene: TRBV6-2/TRBV6-3; CDR3aa: ASSYSPSGLTDTQY
v_gene: TRBV4-2; CDR3aa: ASSQGRGREQY
v_gene: TRBV4-2; CDR3aa: ASSQSLTGTVYEQY
v_gene: TRBV6-5; CDR3aa: ASRQTGGSHEQY